One T cell receptor beta chain is described in this entry. The V segment lost 4 bases and the J segment 12 bases; nucleotides outside the gene matches: 14. Germline CDR1 reads SGHTA; CDR2 reads FQGNSA. The CDR3 is made up of 15 amino acids. Repertoires were generated with immunoSEQ multiplex PCR, while TCRdb's copy carries only in-frame clones and drops some. The sample shows 55,000 to 85,000 clones, around 73% of them seen only once. PCR or immunohistochemistry showed mismatch repair deficiency in every enrolled patient. The data derive from a study of PD-1 blockade in mismatch repair-deficient tumors. About the study: Patients had 12 mismatch repair-deficient cancer types, all previously treated and progressing.

The chain carries TRBV7-2 and TRBJ2-7; 11 nucleotides line up with TRBD2. The source is an adult with mismatch repair-deficient cancer. The source was peripheral blood, collected 2 weeks after starting pembrolizumab. The CDR3 coding sequence is TGTGCCAGCAGCTCGGGACTAGCGGATCCTACGGAGGGGTACTTC. Translating it yields CASSSGLADPTEGYF.